Below, one TCR beta chain is given with its context. The antigen is not known. Germline-derived CDR1 and CDR2 are PRHDT and FYEKMQ (reference sequence). V gave up 6 bases and J gave up 2 bases, with 19 bases separating them. The CDR3 is 17 residues long. The PCR contained 60 Vbeta and 13 Jbeta primers. TCRdb's table, derived via immunoSEQ multiplex PCR, lists solely in-frame clones and lacks some. The sample shows under 150,000 clones, roughly 83% of them seen only once. This entry is derived from a study of cytomegalovirus exposure and HLA in healthy donors. Study results and limitations: Among the CMV-associated chains, three were confirmed in vitro as specific for CMV antigens. Common viral pathogens (according to a later analysis) appeared linked to several of the most significant clusters. With DRB1 most and HLA-C fewest, TCR association rates differed between HLA loci in a later analysis.

Sequencing was done on a sample of PBMCs. V is TRBV13 and J is TRBJ2-2; maybe TRBD2 (6 bases). This sequence was found in a man in his forties or fifties in good health and CMV-seropositive. CDR3 amino acids: CASRTNRDFLNTGELFF. The CDR3 region has the DNA TGTGCCAGCAGAACGAACCGGGACTTCCTAAACACCGGGGAGCTGTTTTTT.